What follows describes a single T cell receptor beta chain. Its antigen is still unknown. The donor cohort consisted entirely of Caucasian adults residing in Nashville, Tennessee. The CDR3 runs to 14 residues. The V gene's germline CDR1 is SGHTA and CDR2 FQGNSA. Trimming shortened V by 5 bases and J by 6 bases, and 13 bases separated the two germline ends. The source of the sample is a study of shared clonotypes between healthy human individuals. Study in general: Three plates were used per donor for CD4 naive, three for CD4 memory, two for CD8 naive and one for CD8 memory. Findings and caveats of the study: Between several donors, naive CD4 clonotypes were shared at a level of approximately 5%.

Clones were read by immunoSEQ multiplex PCR, and TCRdb kept only the in-frame ones, dropping some. The table shows about 2.5 million clones, with under 95% occurring only once. The sequenced sample was naive CD4+ T cells from PBMCs. Subset reported: CD45RA+ positively selected. The sequence derives from a man aged 18 to 29 in good health. Some clones in this sample may be carry-over from other donors' samples. The V and J genes are TRBV7-2 and TRBJ1-4, with D possibly TRBD1 on 6 matching bases. The CDR3 loop is CASSAAGGYEKLFF. CDR3 in DNA: TGTGCCAGCAGCGCCGCGGGGGGCTATGAAAAACTGTTTTTT.